Listed below are T cell receptor beta chains from one sample, sequenced in a study of beta chain features in type 1 diabetes. Using immunoSEQ multiplex PCR, the repertoire was profiled, and TCRdb retains in-frame clones only, with some absent. The sample contains 150,000 to 190,000 clones, 10% of which appear only once. The sample comprised central memory CD4+ T cells from blood. The receptors stem from a man between 25 and 39 years old with type 1 diabetes. The conserved cysteine and the conserved F or W are not part of the CDR3 here. Each record gives: V gene, J gene, CDR3 protein.

>TRBV5-1|TRBJ2-7
ASSLAQSISYEQY
>TRBV29-1|TRBJ2-2
SVGQGKDTGELF
>TRBV30|TRBJ1-1
AWNGQTNTEAF
>TRBV25-1|TRBJ2-1
ASSEVGGLWHEQF
>TRBV14|TRBJ2-5
ASSHRYPQETQY
>TRBV6-6|TRBJ2-1
ASSYTTSVLNEQF
>TRBV25-1|TRBJ1-5
ASSGGQHNQPQH
>TRBV27|TRBJ2-7
ASSLSLAGVFYEQY
>TRBV18|TRBJ2-3
ASSPAGGFTDTQY
>TRBV9|TRBJ2-5
ASSRDFKETQY
>TRBV4-3|TRBJ2-5
ASSLDRGFQETQY
>TRBV27|TRBJ2-7
ASSMRDEQY
>TRBV5-1|TRBJ2-7
ASSSAGTGRYEQY
>TRBV15|TRBJ2-7
ATSRVGVYEQY
>TRBV5-6|TRBJ2-5
ASSLDTGTQETQY
>TRBV18|TRBJ1-3
ASSPAGEGNTIY
>TRBV4-3|TRBJ2-1
ASSLRTSGIYNEQF
>TRBV2|TRBJ2-7
ARASGTGRDYEQY
>TRBV6-5|TRBJ1-1
ASSYSWETNTEAF
>TRBV4-3|TRBJ1-1
ASSHYLGGGEGTEAF
>TRBV18|TRBJ2-1
ASSPNRGNEQF
>TRBV28|TRBJ1-2
ASHRGYGYT
>TRBV29-1|TRBJ1-2
SVDSTNYGYT
>TRBV5-1|TRBJ1-2
ASSWGQGLNGYT
>TRBV2|TRBJ1-5
ASQLTEQPQH
>TRBV11-2|TRBJ2-5
ASSFPSSYETQY
>TRBV18|TRBJ1-1
ASSPPNEESTEAF
>TRBV6-5|TRBJ2-7
ASSAANTRSEQY
>TRBV18|TRBJ2-7
ASSPKAGSEQY
>TRBV28|TRBJ2-1
ASSFGNRDEQF
>TRBV5-1|TRBJ2-6
ASSLMDSITGANVLT
>TRBV5-1|TRBJ1-1
ASSPGEASNTEAF
>TRBV7-3|TRBJ2-2
ASSFRAGVPLLHTGELF
>TRBV11-1|TRBJ2-1
ASSLRSVPYNEQF
>TRBV27|TRBJ2-7
ASSLSAGPSYEQY
>TRBV5-6|TRBJ2-5
ASSLVEGMETQY
>TRBV5-1|TRBJ2-3
ASSLAEASANTDTQY
>TRBV27|TRBJ2-4
ASLRDLAKNIQY
>TRBV9|TRBJ1-2
ASSASPTGAGYGYT
>TRBV29-1|TRBJ2-1
SASDYNEQF
>TRBV7-2|TRBJ1-2
ASSLYRDISSNYGYT
>TRBV7-7|TRBJ1-1
ASSFERDTEAF